The 5 T cell receptor beta chains given below trace back to one sample, sequenced in a study of blood T cell repertoires in COVID-19. TCRdb's table, derived via immunoSEQ multiplex PCR, lists solely in-frame clones and lacks some. The sample consists of around 100,000 clones, just over 85% of them appearing once. Sequenced sample: PBMCs or T cells enriched from blood (not recorded which). Every receptor here comes from a woman aged 50 to 60 who had recovered from COVID-19.

The rearrangement uses TRBV24-1 and TRBJ1-1; D call uncertain. The CDR3 is 19 amino acids. Germline V gives CDR1 KGHDR, CDR2 SFDVKD. V shed 2 bases and J shed 0 bases, with 21 bases lying between them. CDR3 coding DNA: TGTGCCACCAGTGATTCAACACTCGGACGGGATATAATGAACACTGAAGCTTTCTTT. It is translated as CATSDSTLGRDIMNTEAFF.

The rearrangement joins TRBV2 to TRBJ2-7; 7 nucleotides line up with TRBD1. Trimming took 5 bases from V and 4 from J; bases not matched to a gene: 5. CDR3 size: 13 residues. Germline CDR1 reads SNHLY; CDR2 reads FYNNEI. The CDR3 coding sequence is TGTGCCAGCAGTATGACAGGGTGGTACGAGCAGTACTTC. This translates into CASSMTGWYEQYF.

This clone has only a few counts. The chain uses TRBV28 and TRBJ1-5; no reliable D call. CDR3 length: 15 amino acids. CDR1 is MDHEN and CDR2 is SYDVKM in the germline V gene. The germline V and J ends were trimmed by 2 bases and 5 bases, with 13 bases remaining between them. The CDR3 sequence: CASSLRVVGHQPQHF. The CDR3 DNA reads TGTGCCAGCAGTTTACGGGTGGTCGGCCATCAGCCCCAGCATTTT.

The rearrangement joins TRBV5-4 to TRBJ1-5; tentative D call: TRBD1 (6 bases). CDR3 length: 18 amino acids. Deletions cut 4 bases from V and 4 bases from J, with 24 bases between. Germline assignment: CDR1 SGHNT and CDR2 YYREEE (reference sequence). CDR3: CASSRYPGHLGENQPQHF. CDR3 bases: TGTGCCAGCAGCAGGTACCCGGGACATCTAGGGGAAAATCAGCCCCAGCATTTT.

V gene TRBV2 combines with J gene TRBJ1-6; 10 bases fit TRBD1. The CDR3 sequence is 15 residues long. Germline values: CDR1 SNHLY, CDR2 FYNNEI. The J segment lost 9 bases and the V segment lost 7 bases, leaving 9 bases of the junction unmatched. The CDR3 nucleotides are TGTGCCAGCACCATGACAGGGGGCAGGGGTTCACCCCTCCACTTT. Translated: CASTMTGGRGSPLHF.